A single sample gave rise to the 17 T cell receptor beta chains below, sequenced in a study of beta chain features in type 1 diabetes. As every portion of the isolated RNA was reverse transcribed, the sequencing read expressed TCRB transcripts. Using immunoSEQ multiplex PCR, the repertoire was profiled, and TCRdb retains in-frame clones only, with some absent. The data hold around 500,000 clones, with roughly an eighth observed a single time. Material: naive CD4+ T cells from blood. Receptors originate from a woman aged 18-30 years in good health.

The V and J genes are TRBV6-1 and TRBJ2-1; 8 bases line up with TRBD1. Germline loops: CDR1 MNHNS, CDR2 SASEGT. The V gene end was trimmed by 10 bases and the J gene end by 7 bases; junction bases not matched to a gene: 12. The CDR3 spans 14 residues. CDR3 protein: CATNIRGRLNEQFF. The CDR3 DNA is TGTGCCACGAACATCAGGGGGCGCTTGAATGAGCAGTTCTTC.

The genes are TRBV12-5 and TRBJ2-1; no reliable D call. CDR3 length: 16 residues. Germline loops: CDR1 LGHNT, CDR2 FRNRAP. V was cut by 4 bases and J by 9 bases, with 22 bases left in between. CDR3 nucleotide sequence: TGTGCTAGTGGTTCCTCAAACATATTCCTGCAAGTTGAGCAGTTCTTC. Amino acids: CASGSSNIFLQVEQFF.

The J gene is TRBJ1-2, the V gene TRBV5-1, with D uncertain. Per the germline V gene, CDR1 is SGHRS and CDR2 is YFSETQ. The CDR3 is 13 amino acids. The germline V and J ends were trimmed by 2 bases and 2 bases, with 7 bases remaining between them. This chain's CDR3 is CASSFDWNYGYTF. The CDR3 DNA sequence: TGCGCCAGCAGCTTCGACTGGAACTATGGCTACACCTTC.

This clone was counted between two and nine times. V and J are TRBV28 and TRBJ1-2; TRBD1 is a possible D gene (5 bases). The germline CDR1 and CDR2 sequences are MDHEN and SYDVKM. V lost 8 bases to trimming and J lost 5 bases, with 15 bases between them. The CDR3 is 13 residues long. The CDR3 DNA sequence: TGTGCCAGCCGCCCGGGGGGTGTGTATGGCTACACCTTC. Its protein is CASRPGGVYGYTF.

This clone was found many times. CDR3 in amino acids: CAWSVEGSSYEQYF. The CDR3, as DNA: TGTGCCTGGAGTGTAGAAGGGAGCTCCTACGAGCAGTACTTC. This rearrangement joins TRBV30 to TRBJ2-7; D is possibly TRBD2 (5 bases). V was trimmed by 0 bases and J by 0 bases, leaving 9 bases between them. This CDR3 is 14 amino acids long. Germline loops: CDR1 GTSNPN, CDR2 SVGIG (reference sequence). Filled out from reference TRBV30 and TRBJ2-7, the complete variable domain reads SQTIHQWPATLVQPVGSPLSLECTVEGTSNPNLYWYRQAAGRGLQLLFYSVGIGQISSEVPQNLSASRPQDRQFILSSKKLLLSDSGFYLCAWSVEGSSYEQYFGPGTRLTVT.

V and J are TRBV7-2 and TRBJ2-6, with TRBD1 matching 7 bases. V trimming: 5 bases; J trimming: 0 bases; junction bases outside the gene matches: 10. Germline values: CDR1 SGHTA, CDR2 FQGNSA. This CDR3 has 18 residues. CDR3: CASSPLRTGLSGANVLTF. The CDR3 DNA is TGTGCCAGCAGCCCTCTACGGACAGGACTCTCTGGGGCCAACGTCCTGACTTTC.

In this sample, this clone turned up a few times. The gene calls are TRBV7-9 and TRBJ2-3; 7 bases are a match to TRBD2. There are 13 residues in the CDR3. V lost 0 bases to trimming and J lost 6 bases; unmatched junction nucleotides: 0. Germline loops: CDR1 SEHNR, CDR2 FQNEAQ (reference sequence). The CDR3: CASSLAGGDTQYF. DNA of the CDR3: TGTGCCAGCAGCTTAGCCGGGGGGGATACGCAGTATTTT.

This chain links TRBV25-1 with TRBJ1-1; D is ambiguous. This CDR3 has 14 residues. Trimming took 6 bases from V and 1 from J, leaving 12 bases between them. CDR1 is MGHDK, CDR2 SYGVNS, per germline. The CDR3 DNA follows: TGTGCCAGCAGACACAGAATTAGGAACACTGAAGCTTTCTTT. This codes for CASRHRIRNTEAFF.

This clone was detected a few times. The J gene is TRBJ1-1, the V gene TRBV4-3; 9 bases fit TRBD1. The CDR3 totals 16 residues. V dropped 3 bases and J dropped 6; count of bases not matched to a gene: 11. Germline-derived CDR1 and CDR2 are LGHNA and YSLEER. CDR3: CASSHVRTGESAEAFF. Here the CDR3 DNA reads TGCGCCAGCAGCCATGTACGGACAGGGGAGAGCGCTGAAGCTTTCTTT.

This clone was counted a few times. The chain combines TRBV6-5 with TRBJ2-7; D is possibly TRBD1 or TRBD2 (5 bases each). Germline-derived CDR1 and CDR2 are MNHEY and SVGAGI. Trimming took off 2 bases at V and 2 bases at J, with 10 bases between the two ends. This CDR3 spans 14 amino acids. CDR3 residues: CASSYGTGTYEQYF. The CDR3 DNA reads TGTGCCAGCAGTTACGGGACGGGAACCTACGAGCAGTACTTC.

The chain links TRBV30 to TRBJ1-2; a weak D match, TRBD1 (5 bases). The V gene lost 1 base and the J gene lost 7 bases, with 13 bases spanning the gap. The CDR3 loop spans 13 amino acids. CDR1 and CDR2 from the germline V gene are GTSNPN and SVGIG (reference sequence). CDR3 bases: TGTGCCTGGAGTGCTCAGGGAGTAGCTGGCTACACCTTC. Translation gives CAWSAQGVAGYTF.

The chain couples TRBV7-9 to TRBJ1-4; no definite D call. Per germline, CDR1 SEHNR and CDR2 FQNEAQ (reference sequence). Trimming stripped 8 bases from V and 4 bases from J, with 11 bases between. The CDR3 loop spans 13 amino acids. In DNA, the CDR3 is TGTGCCAGCCAAGCTTGGGGTAATGAAAAACTGTTTTTT. This translates into CASQAWGNEKLFF. Using reference TRBV7-9 and TRBJ1-4 for the parts outside the CDR3, the full variable domain is DTGVSQNPRHKITKRGQNVTFRCDPISEHNRLYWYRQTLGQGPEFLTYFQNEAQLEKSRLLSDRFSAERPKGSFSTLEIQRTEQGDSAMYLCASQAWGNEKLFFGSGTQLSVL.

J is TRBJ2-7 and V is TRBV11-3; TRBD1 might be the D (5 bases). The V end lost 8 bases, the J end lost 3 bases, and 20 bases lay between the germline ends. CDR3 length: 15 amino acids. CDR1 and CDR2 from the germline V gene are SGHNT and YENEEA. CDR3 nucleotide sequence: TGTGCCAGCCGGAGTAGGGGCATCCTCTACTACGAGCAGTACGTC. Its protein is CASRSRGILYYEQYV.

This clone was counted only a few times. This chain links TRBV5-4 with TRBJ2-2; D is unclear. The CDR3 length is 13 residues. Germline V CDR1 and CDR2: SGHNT, YYREEE (reference sequence). V shed 2 bases and J shed 4 bases, with 6 bases lying between them. This CDR3 is CASSFPTTGELFF. As DNA, the CDR3 is TGTGCCAGCAGCTTCCCGACCACCGGGGAGCTGTTTTTT.

This clone was detected only a few times. The V gene is TRBV5-1, the J gene TRBJ2-4; D tentatively reads TRBD1 or TRBD2 (5 bases each). Germline V gene data show CDR1 as SGHRS and CDR2 as YFSETQ. V lost 1 base and J 0 bases, leaving 8 bases between the germline ends. The CDR3 consists of 15 residues. CDR3: CASSLPGGAKNIQYF. The CDR3 bases are TGCGCCAGCAGCTTGCCTGGGGGAGCCAAAAACATTCAGTACTTC.

This clone showed up just a few times. The rearrangement uses TRBV7-9 and TRBJ1-2; D is uncertain. The CDR3 consists of 14 residues. CDR1 and CDR2 from the germline V gene are SEHNR and FQNEAQ (reference sequence). V shed 0 bases and J shed 5 bases, with 10 bases lying between them. CDR3 protein: CASSLAGREYGYTF. Here the CDR3 DNA reads TGTGCCAGCAGCTTAGCGGGTAGGGAATATGGCTACACCTTC.

The rearrangement uses TRBV29-1 and TRBJ1-3; D ambiguous. The CDR3 extends over 13 amino acids. V lost 6 bases and J lost 6, with 15 bases in between. CDR1 is SQVTM and CDR2 is ANQGSEA in the germline V gene. CDR3 DNA sequence: TGCAGCGTGCGGCGGGCTGGAGAAAACACCATATATTTT. Translating gives CSVRRAGENTIYF.